This T cell receptor beta chain was identified in a study of cytomegalovirus exposure and HLA in healthy donors. Study outcomes and limitations: The authors confirmed in vitro that three CMV-associated chains were specific for CMV antigens. Later examination showed HLA-associated TCR beta chains had greater clonal expansion than equally common others. Reports showed the classifier diagnosing cytomegalovirus status with high specificity and sensitivity. As a later analysis showed, a missense DCLRE1C variant was linked to trimming of TCR beta V- and J-genes.

PCR was performed using 60 Vbeta and 13 Jbeta primers. Data came from immunoSEQ multiplex PCR; TCRdb stores just in-frame clones and leaves some out. This repertoire shows 110,000 or so clones, around 70% found once; its top ten account for 4% to 4.5%. Notes on this clone: Its antigen is as yet unknown.

This CDR3 is 16 amino acids long. Germline V gene data show CDR1 as SGHRS and CDR2 as YFSETQ. Trimming removed 4 bases from V and 7 bases from J, with 21 bases in between. This chain joins TRBV5-1 and TRBJ2-1; a weak D match, TRBD2 (7 bases). Source material: PBMCs. The sequence derives from a woman aged 35 to 49 in good health and CMV-seropositive. The DNA for the CDR3 is TGCGCCAGCAGCCTGGTGGGGGGGGCCCTATTGAATGAGCAGTTCTTC. Translation gives CASSLVGGALLNEQFF.